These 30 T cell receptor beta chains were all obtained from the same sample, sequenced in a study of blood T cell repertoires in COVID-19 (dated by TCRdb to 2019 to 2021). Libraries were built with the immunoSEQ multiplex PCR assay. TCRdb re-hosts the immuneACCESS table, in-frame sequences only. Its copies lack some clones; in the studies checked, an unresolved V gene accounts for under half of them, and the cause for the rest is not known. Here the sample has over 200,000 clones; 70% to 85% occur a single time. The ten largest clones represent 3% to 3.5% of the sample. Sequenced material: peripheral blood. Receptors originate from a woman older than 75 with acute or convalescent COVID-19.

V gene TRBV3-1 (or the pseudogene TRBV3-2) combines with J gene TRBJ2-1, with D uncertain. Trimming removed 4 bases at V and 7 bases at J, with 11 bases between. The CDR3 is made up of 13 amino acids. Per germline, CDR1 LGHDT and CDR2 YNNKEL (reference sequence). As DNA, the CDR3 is TGTGCCAGCAGCCGATCATACGGGAATGAGCAGTTCTTC. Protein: CASSRSYGNEQFF.

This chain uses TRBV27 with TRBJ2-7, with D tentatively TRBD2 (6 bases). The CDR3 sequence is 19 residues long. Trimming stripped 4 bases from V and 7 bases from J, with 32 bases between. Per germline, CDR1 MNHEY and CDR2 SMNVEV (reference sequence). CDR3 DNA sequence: TGTGCCAGCAGTTCCCCGGCTCTGGAGGGAAGGGGTAGAATCGGGGAGCAGTACTTC. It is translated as CASSSPALEGRGRIGEQYF.

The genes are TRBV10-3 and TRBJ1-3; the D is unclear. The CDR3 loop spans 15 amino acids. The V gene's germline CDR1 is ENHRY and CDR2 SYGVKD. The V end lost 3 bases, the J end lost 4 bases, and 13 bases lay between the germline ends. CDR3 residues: CAISDQVRVGNTIYF. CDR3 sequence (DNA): TGTGCCATCAGTGACCAAGTGAGGGTAGGAAACACCATATATTTT.

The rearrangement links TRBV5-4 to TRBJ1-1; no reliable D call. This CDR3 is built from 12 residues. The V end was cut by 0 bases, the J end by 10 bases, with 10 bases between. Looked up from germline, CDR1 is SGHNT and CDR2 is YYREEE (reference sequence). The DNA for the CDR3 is TGTGCCAGCAGCTTGGTCCGCGGGAGAGCTTTCTTT. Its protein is CASSLVRGRAFF.

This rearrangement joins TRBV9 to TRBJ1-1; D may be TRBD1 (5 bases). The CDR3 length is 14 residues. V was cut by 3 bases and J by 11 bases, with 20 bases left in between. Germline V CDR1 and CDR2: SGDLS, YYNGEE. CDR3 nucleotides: TGTGCCAGCAGCGCCATGGGGGGGAGTACATTCGCTTTCTTT. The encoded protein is CASSAMGGSTFAFF.

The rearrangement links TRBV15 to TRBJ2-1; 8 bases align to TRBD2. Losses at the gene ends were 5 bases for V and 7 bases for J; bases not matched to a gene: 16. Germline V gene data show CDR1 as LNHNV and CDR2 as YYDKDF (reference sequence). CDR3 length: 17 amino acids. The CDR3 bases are TGTGCCACCAGCCCCGGGGTAGCGGGGCTGGCGAGTAATGAGCAGTTCTTC. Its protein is CATSPGVAGLASNEQFF.

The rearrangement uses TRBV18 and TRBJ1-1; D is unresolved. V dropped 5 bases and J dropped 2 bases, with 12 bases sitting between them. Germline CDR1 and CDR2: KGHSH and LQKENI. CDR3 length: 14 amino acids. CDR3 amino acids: CASSASGLNTEAFF. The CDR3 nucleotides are TGTGCCAGCTCAGCCTCTGGTCTAAACACTGAAGCTTTCTTT.

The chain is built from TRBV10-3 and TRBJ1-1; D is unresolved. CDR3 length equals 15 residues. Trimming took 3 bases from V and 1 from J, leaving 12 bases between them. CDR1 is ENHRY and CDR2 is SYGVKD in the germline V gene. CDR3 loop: CAISELQVQNTEAFF. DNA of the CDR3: TGTGCCATCAGTGAATTGCAGGTACAGAACACTGAAGCTTTCTTT.

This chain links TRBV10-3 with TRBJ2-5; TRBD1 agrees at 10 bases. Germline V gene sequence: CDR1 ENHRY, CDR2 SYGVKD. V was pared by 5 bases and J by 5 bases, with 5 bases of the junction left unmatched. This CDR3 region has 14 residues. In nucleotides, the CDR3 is TGTGCCATCAGTCCGGGACAGGGGACGGAGACCCAGTACTTC. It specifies CAISPGQGTETQYF.

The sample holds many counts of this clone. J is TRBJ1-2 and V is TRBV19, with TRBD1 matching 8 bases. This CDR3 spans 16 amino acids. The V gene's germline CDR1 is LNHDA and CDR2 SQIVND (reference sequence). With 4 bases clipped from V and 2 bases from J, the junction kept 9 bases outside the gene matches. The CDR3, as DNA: TGTGCCAGTAGTACCCAGACAGGGGCCGGGAACTATGGCTACACCTTC. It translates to CASSTQTGAGNYGYTF. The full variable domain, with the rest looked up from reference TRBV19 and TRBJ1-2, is DGGITQSPKYLFRKEGQNVTLSCEQNLNHDAMYWYRQDPGQGLRLIYYSQIVNDFQKGDIAEGYSVSREKKESFPLTVTSAQKNPTAFYLCASSTQTGAGNYGYTFGSGTRLTVV.

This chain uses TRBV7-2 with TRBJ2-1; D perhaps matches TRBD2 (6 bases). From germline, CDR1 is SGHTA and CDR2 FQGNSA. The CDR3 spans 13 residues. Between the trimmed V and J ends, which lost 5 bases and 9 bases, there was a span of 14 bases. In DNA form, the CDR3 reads TGTGCCAGCAGCGTAGGAAGAGCGGGTGAGCAGTTCTTC. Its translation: CASSVGRAGEQFF.

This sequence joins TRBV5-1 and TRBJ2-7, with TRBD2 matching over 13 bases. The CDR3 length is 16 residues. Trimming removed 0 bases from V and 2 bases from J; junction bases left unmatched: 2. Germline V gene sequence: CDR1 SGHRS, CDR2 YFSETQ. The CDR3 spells CASSLGGTSGTYEQYF. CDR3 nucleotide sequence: TGCGCCAGCAGCTTGGGGGGGACTAGCGGGACCTACGAGCAGTACTTC. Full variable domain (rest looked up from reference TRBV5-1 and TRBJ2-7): KAGVTQTPRYLIKTRGQQVTLSCSPISGHRSVSWYQQTPGQGLQFLFEYFSETQRNKGNFPGRFSGRQFSNSRSEMNVSTLELGDSALYLCASSLGGTSGTYEQYFGPGTRLTVT.

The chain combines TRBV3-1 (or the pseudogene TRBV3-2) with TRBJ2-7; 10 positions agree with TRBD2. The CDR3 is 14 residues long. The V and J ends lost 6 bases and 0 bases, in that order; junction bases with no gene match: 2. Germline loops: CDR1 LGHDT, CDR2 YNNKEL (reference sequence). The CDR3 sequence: CASRLAGGSYEQYF. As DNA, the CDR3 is TGTGCCAGCAGGTTAGCGGGGGGCTCCTACGAGCAGTACTTC.

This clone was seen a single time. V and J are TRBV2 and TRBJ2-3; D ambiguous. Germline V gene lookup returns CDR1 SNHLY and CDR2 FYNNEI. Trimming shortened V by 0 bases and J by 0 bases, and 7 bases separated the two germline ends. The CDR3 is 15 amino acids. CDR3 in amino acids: CASSEAGVSTDTQYF. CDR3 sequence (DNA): TGTGCCAGCAGTGAAGCGGGCGTCAGCACAGATACGCAGTATTTT.

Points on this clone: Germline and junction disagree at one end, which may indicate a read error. CDR3 sequence (DNA): TGCGCCAGCAGACAAGATTTAGGGGTGAGGAATCAGCCCCAGCATTTT. As protein: CASRQDLGVRNQPQHF. The chain carries TRBV4-3 and TRBJ1-5; weak D call: TRBD1 (5 bases). The CDR3 loop spans 16 amino acids. Germline V gene data show CDR1 as LGHNA and CDR2 as YSLEER.

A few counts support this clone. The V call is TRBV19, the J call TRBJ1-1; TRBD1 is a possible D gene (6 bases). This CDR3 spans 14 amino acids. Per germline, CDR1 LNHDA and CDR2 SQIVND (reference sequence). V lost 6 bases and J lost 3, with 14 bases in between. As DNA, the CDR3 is TGTGCCAGTAGCAAACAGGGTTATGACACTGAAGCTTTCTTT. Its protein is CASSKQGYDTEAFF. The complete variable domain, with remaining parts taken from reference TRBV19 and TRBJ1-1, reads DGGITQSPKYLFRKEGQNVTLSCEQNLNHDAMYWYRQDPGQGLRLIYYSQIVNDFQKGDIAEGYSVSREKKESFPLTVTSAQKNPTAFYLCASSKQGYDTEAFFGQGTRLTVV.

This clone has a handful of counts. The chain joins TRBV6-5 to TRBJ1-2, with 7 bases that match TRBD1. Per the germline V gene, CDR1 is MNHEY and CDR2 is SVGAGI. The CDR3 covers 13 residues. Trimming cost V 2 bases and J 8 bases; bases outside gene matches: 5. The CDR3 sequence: CASSYGTEGGYTF. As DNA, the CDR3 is TGTGCCAGCAGTTACGGGACAGAGGGGGGCTACACCTTC.

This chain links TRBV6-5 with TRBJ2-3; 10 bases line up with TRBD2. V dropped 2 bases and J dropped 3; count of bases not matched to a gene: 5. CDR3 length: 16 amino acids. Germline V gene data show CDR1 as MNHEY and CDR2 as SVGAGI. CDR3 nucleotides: TGTGCCAGCAGTTACGTCAGCGGGGGGGCAACAGATACGCAGTATTTT. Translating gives CASSYVSGGATDTQYF.

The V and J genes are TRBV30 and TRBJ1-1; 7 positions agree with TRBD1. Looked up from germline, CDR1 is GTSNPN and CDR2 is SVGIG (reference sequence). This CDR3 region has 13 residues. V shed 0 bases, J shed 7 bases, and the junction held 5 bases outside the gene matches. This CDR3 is CAWSVRQGGEAFF. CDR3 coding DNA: TGTGCCTGGAGTGTTAGGCAGGGGGGTGAAGCTTTCTTT.

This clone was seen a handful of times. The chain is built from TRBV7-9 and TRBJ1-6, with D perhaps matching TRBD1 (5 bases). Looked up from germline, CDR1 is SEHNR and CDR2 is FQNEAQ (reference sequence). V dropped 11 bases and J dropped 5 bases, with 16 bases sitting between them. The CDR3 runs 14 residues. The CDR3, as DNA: TGTGCCGGCGTGCGGGAGGGGAATAATTCACCCCTCCACTTT. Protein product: CAGVREGNNSPLHF.

The CDR3 bases are TGTGCCAGCAGTCCTCCCCACACTGAAGCTTTCTTT. Its protein product is CASSPPHTEAFF. This sequence joins TRBV12-3 or TRBV12-4 and TRBJ1-1, with D hard to call. This CDR3 region has 12 residues. The V and J ends lost 5 bases and 3 bases respectively, with 7 bases between them.

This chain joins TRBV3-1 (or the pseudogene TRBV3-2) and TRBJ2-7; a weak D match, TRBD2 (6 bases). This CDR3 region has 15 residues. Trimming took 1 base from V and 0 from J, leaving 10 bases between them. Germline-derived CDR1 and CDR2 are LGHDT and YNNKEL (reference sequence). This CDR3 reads CASSQVWRGSYEQYF. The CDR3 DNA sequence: TGTGCCAGCAGCCAAGTTTGGCGGGGCTCCTACGAGCAGTACTTC.

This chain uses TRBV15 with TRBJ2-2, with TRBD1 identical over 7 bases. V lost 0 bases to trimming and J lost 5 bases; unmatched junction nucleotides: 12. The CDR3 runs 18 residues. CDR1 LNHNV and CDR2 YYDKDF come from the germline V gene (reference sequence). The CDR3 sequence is CATSRENRETGITGELFF. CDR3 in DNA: TGTGCCACCAGCAGAGAGAATAGGGAGACAGGGATTACCGGGGAGCTGTTTTTT.

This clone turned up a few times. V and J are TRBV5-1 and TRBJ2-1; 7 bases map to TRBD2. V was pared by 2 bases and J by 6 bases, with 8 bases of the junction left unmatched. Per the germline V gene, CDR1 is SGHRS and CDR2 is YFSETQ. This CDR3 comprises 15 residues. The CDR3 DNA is TGCGCCAGCAGCTTAGGCGGGAGTGGAGGCAATGAGCAGTTCTTC. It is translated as CASSLGGSGGNEQFF. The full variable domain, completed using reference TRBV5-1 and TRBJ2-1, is KAGVTQTPRYLIKTRGQQVTLSCSPISGHRSVSWYQQTPGQGLQFLFEYFSETQRNKGNFPGRFSGRQFSNSRSEMNVSTLELGDSALYLCASSLGGSGGNEQFFGPGTRLTVL.

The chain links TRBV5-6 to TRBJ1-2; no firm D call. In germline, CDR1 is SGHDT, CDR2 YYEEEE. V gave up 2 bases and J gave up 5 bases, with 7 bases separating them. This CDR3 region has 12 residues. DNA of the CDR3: TGTGCCAGCAGCTTTGACGGGTATGGCTACACCTTC. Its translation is CASSFDGYGYTF.

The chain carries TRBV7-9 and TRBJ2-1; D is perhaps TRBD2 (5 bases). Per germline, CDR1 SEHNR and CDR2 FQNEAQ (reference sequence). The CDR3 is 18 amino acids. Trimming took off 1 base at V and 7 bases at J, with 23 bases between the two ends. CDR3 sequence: CASSLGGHRVLYRNEQFF. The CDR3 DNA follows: TGTGCCAGCAGCTTAGGAGGGCATAGGGTGTTGTATAGGAATGAGCAGTTCTTC.

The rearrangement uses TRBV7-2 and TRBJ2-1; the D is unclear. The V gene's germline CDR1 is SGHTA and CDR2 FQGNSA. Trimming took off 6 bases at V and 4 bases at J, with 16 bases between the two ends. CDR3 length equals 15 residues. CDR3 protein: CASSPGAGRYNEQFF. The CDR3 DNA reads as TGTGCCAGCAGTCCTGGCGCCGGCAGGTACAATGAGCAGTTCTTC.

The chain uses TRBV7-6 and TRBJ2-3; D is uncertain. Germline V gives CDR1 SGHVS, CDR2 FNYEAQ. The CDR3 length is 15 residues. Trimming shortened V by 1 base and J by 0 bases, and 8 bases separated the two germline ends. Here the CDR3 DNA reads TGTGCCAGCAGCTTAGTATTGCGGAGCACAGATACGCAGTATTTT. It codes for CASSLVLRSTDTQYF.

The CDR3 bases are TGTGCCAGCAGCGTCTATAGCGGGAGGGGGGAGCAGTTCTTC. Translation gives CASSVYSGRGEQFF. This rearrangement joins TRBV2 to TRBJ2-1; 11 bases line up with TRBD2. V gave up 6 bases and J gave up 10 bases; unmatched junction bases: 8. Germline V gene lookup returns CDR1 SNHLY and CDR2 FYNNEI. CDR3 length: 14 residues.

The CDR3 region has the DNA TGCAGTGTTTGGAGCTGGGAGACCCAGTACTTC. As protein: CSVWSWETQYF. This chain uses TRBV20-1 with TRBJ2-5; D gene unclear. The CDR3 spans 11 residues. Trimming removed 7 bases from V and 5 bases from J, with 11 bases in between. From germline, CDR1 is DFQATT and CDR2 SNEGSKA (reference sequence).